This TCR beta chain was obtained from a study of cytomegalovirus exposure and HLA in healthy donors. The V end lost 4 bases, the J end lost 7 bases, and 17 bases lay between the germline ends. Germline CDR1 SGHRS, CDR2 YFSETQ. The CDR3 runs 15 residues. 13 Jbeta primers and 60 Vbeta primers were used for the PCR. How the authors handled the data: An analysis that came later counted tens of millions of unique TCR beta chains, approximately 10 million shared. Method: immunoSEQ multiplex PCR; TCRdb's copy keeps in-frame clones and lacks some. V, J and clone size are taken as reported in that table, and D and trimming were inferred from the DNA itself. The sample lists approximately 160,000 clones; about 81% were seen once. This clone occurred a few times. What it recognizes is unknown. General study findings and limits: In an earlier analysis, most TCR beta V segments were productive about 87% or about 30% of the time. Among TCR beta chains, those listed as cytomegalovirus-associated numbered some 160.

This clonotype originated in a woman aged 18-29 years in good health and CMV-seronegative. Material: PBMCs. V usage is TRBV5-1 and J usage is TRBJ1-4; possibly TRBD1 for D (6 bases). The CDR3 region is CASSPRNLGGEKLFF. The CDR3 DNA reads as TGCGCCAGCAGCCCCCGCAATTTAGGGGGTGAAAAACTGTTTTTT.